The present T cell receptor (beta chain) was sequenced within a study of blood T cell repertoires in COVID-19. TCRdb keeps only in-frame clones here, not all; method: immunoSEQ multiplex PCR. The sample includes around 180,000 clones, about 81% seen only once; the top ten take 12%. Trimming removed 1 base from V and 3 bases from J, with 16 bases in between. The CDR3 contains 16 residues. CDR1 and CDR2 (germline): SEHNR, FQNEAQ (reference sequence). The chain uses TRBV7-9 and TRBJ2-7, with D possibly TRBD1 on 5 matching bases. The sequencing input was peripheral blood. The receptor was isolated from a woman over 75 with COVID-19, enrolled during active disease. This chain's CDR3 is CASSLVLGAYSYEQYF. CDR3 in DNA: TGTGCCAGCAGCTTAGTTTTAGGGGCCTATAGCTACGAGCAGTACTTC.